The rows below give T cell receptor beta chains drawn from one sample of a study of T cells in Graves' hyperthyroidism and ophthalmopathy. TCRdb re-called the multiplex PCR reads with MiXCR, one entry per CDR3 protein. Here the sample spans 300,000 to 350,000 distinct CDR3 sequences, about 14% being singletons. The sequenced sample was blood. The source of these receptors is a woman aged 25 to 39 with Graves' hyperthyroidism. The CDR3 runs from the conserved cysteine through the conserved F or W. Each record gives: J gene, D gene, V gene, clone size, CDR3 protein, CDR3 DNA. D genes are given only for firm matches. The size of a clone is reported for some rows only, either as once, few or many, or as a class for expanded clones.

J gene: TRBJ1-1; D gene: NA; V gene: TRBV15; clone size: many; CDR3 protein: CATSRDPGGSEAFF; CDR3 DNA: TGTGCCACCAGCAGAGATCCAGGAGGTTCTGAAGCTTTCTTT
J gene: TRBJ2-3; D gene: NA; V gene: TRBV5-1; clone size: many; CDR3 protein: CASSSALGSTDTQYF; CDR3 DNA: TGCGCCAGCAGCTCAGCCCTGGGGAGCACAGATACGCAGTATTTT
J gene: TRBJ2-7; D gene: NA; V gene: TRBV5-1; clone size: NA; CDR3 protein: CASSKSGIVYEQYF; CDR3 DNA: TGCGCCAGCAGCAAATCCGGGATTGTCTACGAGCAGTACTTC
J gene: TRBJ1-1; D gene: NA; V gene: TRBV4-1; clone size: NA; CDR3 protein: CASSPDSAGGTEAFF; CDR3 DNA: TGCGCCAGCAGCCCTGACTCGGCGGGCGGGACTGAAGCTTTCTTT
J gene: TRBJ2-2; D gene: TRBD2; V gene: TRBV20-1; clone size: NA; CDR3 protein: CSAPVAGMTGELFF; CDR3 DNA: TGCAGTGCTCCCGTAGCGGGAATGACCGGGGAGCTGTTTTTT
J gene: TRBJ2-3; D gene: NA; V gene: TRBV6-1; clone size: NA; CDR3 protein: CASTQEGTSTDTQYF; CDR3 DNA: TGTGCCAGCACTCAGGAGGGGACTAGCACAGATACGCAGTATTTT
J gene: TRBJ1-1; D gene: NA; V gene: TRBV28; clone size: few; CDR3 protein: CASTVNGRGDTEAFF; CDR3 DNA: TGTGCCAGCACCGTGAACGGGCGAGGGGACACTGAAGCTTTCTTT
J gene: TRBJ1-6; D gene: NA; V gene: TRBV28; clone size: many; CDR3 protein: CASSRLNFRGDNSPLHF; CDR3 DNA: TGTGCCAGCAGTCGCCTTAACTTTAGGGGCGATAATTCACCCCTCCACTTT
J gene: TRBJ2-1; D gene: TRBD2; V gene: TRBV10-3; clone size: few; CDR3 protein: CAASGRAGNEQFF; CDR3 DNA: TGTGCCGCAAGCGGGAGGGCCGGAAATGAGCAGTTCTTC
J gene: TRBJ2-7; D gene: NA; V gene: TRBV19; clone size: NA; CDR3 protein: CANSKGYSRVSYEQYF; CDR3 DNA: TGTGCCAATAGTAAGGGATACAGCCGCGTGTCCTACGAGCAGTACTTC
J gene: TRBJ2-1; D gene: TRBD2; V gene: TRBV2; clone size: many; CDR3 protein: CASSDIAGLYNEQFF; CDR3 DNA: TGTGCCAGCAGTGATATAGCGGGTCTCTACAATGAGCAGTTCTTC
J gene: TRBJ2-6; D gene: TRBD1; V gene: TRBV28; clone size: few; CDR3 protein: CASRRDRGLTPGANVLTF; CDR3 DNA: TGTGCCAGCAGAAGGGACAGGGGGCTAACTCCGGGGGCCAACGTCCTGACTTTC
J gene: TRBJ2-3; D gene: NA; V gene: TRBV5-5; clone size: once; CDR3 protein: CASSLWFRGGPDTQYF; CDR3 DNA: TGTGCCAGCAGCTTGTGGTTCAGAGGTGGTCCAGATACGCAGTATTTT
J gene: TRBJ2-7; D gene: TRBD2; V gene: TRBV7-2; clone size: many; CDR3 protein: CASSLLAGGPDEQYF; CDR3 DNA: TGTGCCAGCAGCTTACTAGCGGGAGGGCCGGACGAGCAGTACTTC
J gene: TRBJ1-5; D gene: NA; V gene: TRBV20-1; clone size: many; CDR3 protein: CSARELTGGNQPQHF; CDR3 DNA: TGCAGTGCTAGAGAGTTGACAGGCGGCAATCAGCCCCAGCATTTT
J gene: TRBJ2-1; D gene: NA; V gene: TRBV7-2; clone size: many; CDR3 protein: CASSSPGVGNEQFF; CDR3 DNA: TGTGCCAGCAGCTCCCCCGGGGTTGGGAATGAGCAGTTCTTC
J gene: TRBJ2-1; D gene: NA; V gene: TRBV7-2; clone size: NA; CDR3 protein: CASSPPPRGNEQFF; CDR3 DNA: TGTGCCAGCAGCCCCCCCCCGAGGGGCAATGAGCAGTTCTTC
J gene: TRBJ2-1; D gene: TRBD2; V gene: TRBV20-1; clone size: many; CDR3 protein: CSAPPSGLAGGPGFHEQFF; CDR3 DNA: TGCAGTGCTCCCCCCTCTGGACTAGCGGGAGGGCCTGGTTTCCATGAGCAGTTCTTC
J gene: TRBJ2-6; D gene: NA; V gene: TRBV11-1; clone size: NA; CDR3 protein: CASSLDGLEGSAF; CDR3 DNA: TGTGCCAGCAGCTTAGACGGCCTAGAGGGCTCTGCTTTC
J gene: TRBJ2-7; D gene: NA; V gene: TRBV13; clone size: many; CDR3 protein: CASSWGDSAYEQYF; CDR3 DNA: TGTGCCAGCAGCTGGGGGGACAGCGCCTACGAGCAGTACTTC
J gene: TRBJ1-2; D gene: TRBD1; V gene: TRBV4-1; clone size: once; CDR3 protein: CASSQGSPGQYGYTF; CDR3 DNA: TGCGCCAGCAGCCAAGGGTCGCCGGGACAGTATGGCTACACCTTC
J gene: TRBJ1-5; D gene: TRBD1; V gene: TRBV28; clone size: few; CDR3 protein: CASKGTDNQPQHF; CDR3 DNA: TGTGCCAGCAAGGGGACAGACAATCAGCCCCAGCATTTT
J gene: TRBJ2-7; D gene: TRBD2; V gene: TRBV20-1; clone size: NA; CDR3 protein: CSARGLAGYEQYF; CDR3 DNA: TGCAGTGCTAGGGGACTAGCGGGCTACGAGCAGTACTTC
J gene: TRBJ2-2; D gene: TRBD1; V gene: TRBV10-3; clone size: many; CDR3 protein: CAISVQGATGELFF; CDR3 DNA: TGTGCCATCAGTGTACAGGGGGCCACCGGGGAGCTGTTTTTT
J gene: TRBJ1-1; D gene: TRBD1; V gene: TRBV20-1; clone size: many; CDR3 protein: CSARDQGVAPPFF; CDR3 DNA: TGCAGTGCTAGAGATCAGGGGGTAGCCCCCCCTTTCTTT
J gene: TRBJ2-1; D gene: NA; V gene: TRBV10-3; clone size: few; CDR3 protein: CAIRTLTSNSEQFF; CDR3 DNA: TGTGCCATCAGGACCCTAACTAGCAATTCTGAGCAGTTCTTC
J gene: TRBJ2-1; D gene: TRBD1; V gene: TRBV20-1; clone size: NA; CDR3 protein: CSARRGPNNEQFF; CDR3 DNA: TGCAGTGCCCGCAGGGGGCCGAACAATGAGCAGTTCTTC
J gene: TRBJ2-3; D gene: NA; V gene: TRBV4-3; clone size: NA; CDR3 protein: CASSLLLGSEGADTQYF; CDR3 DNA: TGCGCCAGCAGCCTCCTACTAGGCTCGGAGGGCGCAGATACGCAGTATTTT
J gene: TRBJ1-2; D gene: NA; V gene: TRBV29-1; clone size: NA; CDR3 protein: CSVGVDTYGYTF; CDR3 DNA: TGCAGCGTTGGAGTCGATACCTATGGCTACACCTTC
J gene: TRBJ2-5; D gene: NA; V gene: TRBV18; clone size: few; CDR3 protein: CASSPGQIQETQYF; CDR3 DNA: TGTGCCAGCTCACCAGGGCAGATCCAAGAGACCCAGTACTTC
J gene: TRBJ2-1; D gene: TRBD2; V gene: TRBV7-9; clone size: many; CDR3 protein: CASGRLEREISEQFF; CDR3 DNA: TGTGCCAGCGGGCGCTTAGAGCGGGAAATTAGTGAGCAGTTCTTC
J gene: TRBJ1-1; D gene: NA; V gene: TRBV7-8; clone size: many; CDR3 protein: CASSLAGGNGVMNTEAFF; CDR3 DNA: TGTGCCAGCAGCTTAGCGGGTGGTAACGGGGTTATGAACACTGAAGCTTTCTTT
J gene: TRBJ2-1; D gene: TRBD1; V gene: TRBV2; clone size: many; CDR3 protein: CARQQGQPDWDEQFF; CDR3 DNA: TGTGCCAGACAGCAGGGACAGCCAGACTGGGATGAGCAGTTCTTC
J gene: TRBJ2-1; D gene: NA; V gene: TRBV6-2/TRBV6-3; clone size: many; CDR3 protein: CASSSSDPSNEQFF; CDR3 DNA: TGTGCCAGCAGTTCATCGGACCCCTCGAATGAGCAGTTCTTC
J gene: TRBJ2-1; D gene: NA; V gene: TRBV7-2; clone size: many; CDR3 protein: CASSLLGEPEQFF; CDR3 DNA: TGTGCCAGCAGCTTATTAGGAGAACCTGAGCAGTTCTTC
J gene: TRBJ2-3; D gene: NA; V gene: TRBV4-2; clone size: few; CDR3 protein: CASSQVARPTQYF; CDR3 DNA: TGTGCCAGCAGCCAAGTAGCTAGACCTACGCAGTATTTT
J gene: TRBJ2-7; D gene: NA; V gene: TRBV28; clone size: many; CDR3 protein: CASIRTGSYEQYF; CDR3 DNA: TGTGCCAGCATCCGAACAGGGTCCTACGAGCAGTACTTC
J gene: TRBJ2-7; D gene: NA; V gene: TRBV28; clone size: many; CDR3 protein: CASSAGTYEQYF; CDR3 DNA: TGTGCCAGCAGTGCAGGGACCTACGAGCAGTACTTC
J gene: TRBJ2-5; D gene: NA; V gene: TRBV6-1; clone size: few; CDR3 protein: CASSEVQPRLHF; CDR3 DNA: TGTGCCAGCAGTGAAGTCCAGCCCCGTCTGCACTTC
J gene: TRBJ2-1; D gene: TRBD2; V gene: TRBV28; clone size: NA; CDR3 protein: CASSPHTSGLYNEQFF; CDR3 DNA: TGTGCCAGCAGTCCTCATACTAGCGGGCTCTACAATGAGCAGTTCTTC
J gene: TRBJ1-2; D gene: NA; V gene: TRBV3-1; clone size: NA; CDR3 protein: CASSQDPPYGYTF; CDR3 DNA: TGTGCCAGCAGCCAAGACCCCCCCTATGGCTACACCTTC
J gene: TRBJ2-7; D gene: NA; V gene: TRBV4-2; clone size: few; CDR3 protein: CASSQGGTTSYEQYF; CDR3 DNA: TGTGCCAGCAGCCAAGGCGGGACCACTTCCTACGAGCAGTACTTC
J gene: TRBJ2-7; D gene: TRBD2; V gene: TRBV14; clone size: few; CDR3 protein: CASSHQGLAGGPPVWNEQYF; CDR3 DNA: TGTGCCAGCAGCCATCAGGGACTAGCGGGAGGGCCTCCTGTTTGGAATGAGCAGTACTTC
J gene: TRBJ1-1; D gene: NA; V gene: TRBV18; clone size: many; CDR3 protein: CASSPGATKNTEAFF; CDR3 DNA: TGTGCCAGCTCACCAGGGGCGACGAAGAACACTGAAGCTTTCTTT
J gene: TRBJ2-3; D gene: TRBD2; V gene: TRBV7-8; clone size: many; CDR3 protein: CASSFASGRAALDTQYF; CDR3 DNA: TGTGCCAGCAGCTTTGCTAGCGGGAGGGCCGCGTTAGATACGCAGTATTTT
J gene: TRBJ1-6; D gene: NA; V gene: TRBV7-2; clone size: NA; CDR3 protein: CAIPRGGPPPLHF; CDR3 DNA: TGTGCCATCCCGCGGGGGGGCCCGCCGCCCCTCCACTTT
J gene: TRBJ2-7; D gene: NA; V gene: TRBV7-2; clone size: few; CDR3 protein: CASSLGSTSGQYF; CDR3 DNA: TGTGCCAGCAGCTTAGGGTCCACCTCTGGGCAGTACTTC
J gene: TRBJ2-3; D gene: NA; V gene: TRBV3-1; clone size: NA; CDR3 protein: CASSQERASGSDTQYF; CDR3 DNA: TGTGCCAGCAGCCAAGAACGAGCCAGCGGGTCGGATACGCAGTATTTT
J gene: TRBJ2-1; D gene: NA; V gene: TRBV20-1; clone size: many; CDR3 protein: CRCSGSAGRNEQFF; CDR3 DNA: TGCAGATGCTCGGGTTCGGCAGGGCGGAATGAGCAGTTCTTC
J gene: TRBJ1-4; D gene: NA; V gene: TRBV18; clone size: NA; CDR3 protein: CASSPTQAREKLFF; CDR3 DNA: TGTGCCAGCTCACCAACCCAAGCCCGCGAAAAACTGTTTTTT
J gene: TRBJ1-2; D gene: NA; V gene: TRBV24-1; clone size: NA; CDR3 protein: CATSDYQGANYGYTF; CDR3 DNA: TGTGCCACCAGTGACTACCAAGGAGCTAACTATGGCTACACCTTC